This T cell receptor beta chain stems from a study of T cells in Graves' hyperthyroidism and ophthalmopathy. Study background: Peripheral blood was taken when the disease was first diagnosed, before any treatment began.

A remark on this clonotype: The antigen is not known.

RNA transcripts provided the source from which TCR beta CDR3 regions were amplified. The HTBI set primed first-round TCR CDR3 RT-PCR. TCRdb called the multiplex PCR reads again in MiXCR, with one record for every CDR3 protein. The table has hundreds of thousands of distinct CDR3 sequences, approximately 15% seen once. The study excluded patients with uncontrolled infection, other autoimmune disease, pregnancy or lactation. Source material for PBMCs was more than 7.5 ml fresh peripheral blood. The length of the CDR3 is 15 residues. V lost 8 bases, J lost 1 base, and 15 bases lay in between. CDR1 and CDR2 from the germline V gene are LNHDA and SQIVND (reference sequence). Study-level points and caveats: Ophthalmopathy cases were set apart from stable hyperthyroidism by a 13 V-J model.

This receptor was obtained from a woman between 35 and 50 years old with Graves' ophthalmopathy. The J gene is TRBJ2-1, the V gene TRBV19; the D gene could be TRBD1 or TRBD2 (6 bases each). Material: blood. The CDR3: CASSWGRGSYNEQFF. Here the CDR3 DNA reads TGTGCCAGTTCCTGGGGGCGGGGTTCCTACAATGAGCAGTTCTTC.